These T cell receptor beta chains were read from a single sample in a study of T cells in Graves' hyperthyroidism and ophthalmopathy. TCRdb reanalysed the multiplex PCR reads using MiXCR and keeps one entry per CDR3 protein. The sample gives fewer than 750,000 distinct CDR3 sequences, just over 45% of which show up once; approximately 7.5% is in the top ten. Sequenced: peripheral blood or thyroid tissue (not recorded which). The source is a woman aged 18-30 years with Graves' hyperthyroidism. Both conserved end residues are part of each CDR3. The D gene is left open where the match is weak. A clone size is listed for some rows: how often the clone was seen (once, few, many), or a class if it is expanded.

D gene: NA
clone size: NA
J gene: TRBJ1-1
V gene: TRBV5-1
CDR3 protein: CASSLEMSNTEAFF
CDR3 DNA: TGCGCCAGCAGCTTGGAGATGTCGAACACTGAAGCTTTCTTT

D gene: TRBD2
clone size: NA
J gene: TRBJ2-7
V gene: TRBV7-6
CDR3 protein: CASSRTTSGYEQYF
CDR3 DNA: TGTGCCAGCAGCCGAACGACTAGCGGCTACGAGCAGTACTTC

D gene: NA
clone size: many
J gene: TRBJ2-7
V gene: TRBV7-6
CDR3 protein: CASSRDGSSYEQYF
CDR3 DNA: TGTGCCAGCAGTCGGGACGGCAGCTCCTACGAGCAGTACTTC

D gene: TRBD1
clone size: many
J gene: TRBJ1-2
V gene: TRBV24-1
CDR3 protein: CATSDLIGTDYGYTF
CDR3 DNA: TGTGCCACCAGTGATTTGATCGGGACAGACTATGGCTACACCTTC

D gene: NA
clone size: NA
J gene: TRBJ2-5
V gene: TRBV7-8
CDR3 protein: CASSQAQDLGGQYF
CDR3 DNA: TGTGCCAGCAGCCAAGCGCAGGATCTGGGTGGCCAGTACTTC

D gene: TRBD2
clone size: few
J gene: TRBJ2-7
V gene: TRBV7-2
CDR3 protein: CASSLSPLFSGRGHYTEQYF
CDR3 DNA: TGTGCCAGCAGCTTGTCCCCCCTCTTCAGCGGGAGGGGGCATTATACAGAGCAGTACTTC

D gene: NA
clone size: many
J gene: TRBJ2-2
V gene: TRBV7-3
CDR3 protein: CASSLEGNTGELFF
CDR3 DNA: TGTGCCAGCAGCTTGGAGGGAAACACCGGGGAGCTGTTTTTT

D gene: NA
clone size: many
J gene: TRBJ1-5
V gene: TRBV5-6
CDR3 protein: CASSSPNQPQHF
CDR3 DNA: TGTGCCAGCAGCTCTCCCAATCAGCCCCAGCATTTT

D gene: NA
clone size: NA
J gene: TRBJ2-3
V gene: TRBV4-3
CDR3 protein: CASSQGNLQRGDTQYF
CDR3 DNA: TGCGCCAGCAGCCAAGGGAACTTACAAAGGGGAGATACGCAGTATTTT

D gene: NA
clone size: NA
J gene: TRBJ2-5
V gene: TRBV10-3
CDR3 protein: CATKDVETQCF
CDR3 DNA: TGTGCCACCAAAGATGTGGAGACCCAGTGCTTC

D gene: NA
clone size: many
J gene: TRBJ1-4
V gene: TRBV6-5
CDR3 protein: CASSKGRYEKLFF
CDR3 DNA: TGTGCCAGCAGTAAAGGGCGGTATGAAAAACTGTTTTTT

D gene: NA
clone size: many
J gene: TRBJ1-5
V gene: TRBV5-6
CDR3 protein: CASSSGGSDQPQHF
CDR3 DNA: TGTGCCAGCAGCTCGGGGGGGTCGGATCAGCCCCAGCATTTT

D gene: TRBD1
clone size: NA
J gene: TRBJ1-2
V gene: TRBV20-1
CDR3 protein: CSASSEGQGLGYTF
CDR3 DNA: TGCAGTGCCAGCAGTGAGGGACAGGGGTTAGGCTACACCTTC

D gene: NA
clone size: NA
J gene: TRBJ1-5
V gene: TRBV9
CDR3 protein: CAVRGGYGNQPQHF
CDR3 DNA: TGTGCAGTACGAGGGGGATATGGCAATCAGCCCCAGCATTTT

D gene: NA
clone size: NA
J gene: TRBJ2-3
V gene: TRBV14
CDR3 protein: CASSPRGQTTDTQYF
CDR3 DNA: TGTGCCAGCAGCCCTCGGGGTCAAACCACAGATACGCAGTATTTT

D gene: NA
clone size: NA
J gene: TRBJ1-6
V gene: TRBV27
CDR3 protein: CASSTGQGGNSPLHF
CDR3 DNA: TGTGCCAGCAGTACCGGCCAAGGGGGGAATTCACCCCTCCACTTT

D gene: TRBD1
clone size: many
J gene: TRBJ1-5
V gene: TRBV5-8
CDR3 protein: CASSLPWDRGCPPQHF
CDR3 DNA: TGTGCCAGCAGCTTGCCCTGGGACAGGGGTTGTCCGCCCCAGCATTTT

D gene: NA
clone size: many
J gene: TRBJ1-2
V gene: TRBV6-1
CDR3 protein: CASTFEGRYTF
CDR3 DNA: TGTGCCAGTACGTTTGAGGGACGCTACACCTTC

D gene: NA
clone size: NA
J gene: TRBJ1-1
V gene: TRBV19
CDR3 protein: CASSISKAADTEAFF
CDR3 DNA: TGTGCCAGTAGTATTTCGAAGGCTGCGGACACTGAAGCTTTCTTT

D gene: TRBD1
clone size: NA
J gene: TRBJ2-2
V gene: TRBV29-1
CDR3 protein: CSVRFWETGGTGELFF
CDR3 DNA: TGCAGCGTTAGATTCTGGGAGACAGGGGGAACCGGGGAGCTGTTTTTT

D gene: TRBD1
clone size: many
J gene: TRBJ1-3
V gene: TRBV7-9
CDR3 protein: CASSSGGDSSGNTIYF
CDR3 DNA: TGTGCCAGCAGCTCAGGCGGGGACAGCTCTGGAAACACCATATATTTT

D gene: NA
clone size: once
J gene: TRBJ2-6
V gene: TRBV15
CDR3 protein: CAASRVTSGANVLTF
CDR3 DNA: TGTGCCGCCAGCAGGGTTACCTCTGGGGCCAACGTCCTGACTTTC

D gene: NA
clone size: many
J gene: TRBJ2-7
V gene: TRBV19
CDR3 protein: CASSIFLGQPTYEQYF
CDR3 DNA: TGTGCCAGTAGTATTTTCCTCGGTCAGCCGACCTACGAGCAGTACTTC

D gene: TRBD2
clone size: NA
J gene: TRBJ2-1
V gene: TRBV11-1
CDR3 protein: CASSYLADNEQFF
CDR3 DNA: TGTGCCAGCAGCTACCTAGCGGACAATGAGCAGTTCTTC

D gene: TRBD1
clone size: few
J gene: TRBJ1-2
V gene: TRBV13
CDR3 protein: CASSRGTGELYGYTF
CDR3 DNA: TGTGCCAGCAGCCGGGGGACAGGGGAACTCTATGGCTACACCTTC

D gene: TRBD1
clone size: many
J gene: TRBJ1-1
V gene: TRBV2
CDR3 protein: CASSLRQGYTEAFF
CDR3 DNA: TGTGCCAGCAGTCTTCGACAGGGCTACACTGAAGCTTTCTTT

D gene: NA
clone size: many
J gene: TRBJ2-7
V gene: TRBV27
CDR3 protein: CASTGRGYEQYF
CDR3 DNA: TGTGCCAGCACAGGGAGGGGGTACGAGCAGTACTTC

D gene: NA
clone size: many
J gene: TRBJ1-2
V gene: TRBV4-1
CDR3 protein: CASSQLTGANYGYTF
CDR3 DNA: TGCGCCAGCAGCCAACTCACGGGCGCTAACTATGGCTACACCTTC

D gene: TRBD1
clone size: many
J gene: TRBJ1-1
V gene: TRBV9
CDR3 protein: CASSFRQGGVDTEAFF
CDR3 DNA: TGTGCCAGCAGCTTTCGACAGGGCGGAGTAGACACTGAAGCTTTCTTT

D gene: NA
clone size: many
J gene: TRBJ1-1
V gene: TRBV7-9
CDR3 protein: CASSLSAGSTEAFF
CDR3 DNA: TGTGCCAGCAGCTTAAGTGCAGGGAGCACTGAAGCTTTCTTT

D gene: TRBD2
clone size: NA
J gene: TRBJ2-5
V gene: TRBV6-1
CDR3 protein: CASSELAGVETQYF
CDR3 DNA: TGTGCCAGCAGTGAACTAGCGGGAGTAGAGACCCAGTACTTC

D gene: NA
clone size: NA
J gene: TRBJ2-1
V gene: TRBV20-1
CDR3 protein: CSAHRANEQFF
CDR3 DNA: TGCAGTGCTCACCGGGCGAATGAGCAGTTCTTC

D gene: NA
clone size: NA
J gene: TRBJ2-5
V gene: TRBV18
CDR3 protein: CASSPRKAEETQYF
CDR3 DNA: TGTGCCAGCTCACCACGGAAAGCAGAAGAGACCCAGTACTTC

D gene: NA
clone size: NA
J gene: TRBJ1-3
V gene: TRBV20-1
CDR3 protein: CSARGSSSGNTIYF
CDR3 DNA: TGCAGTGCTAGGGGCTCGAGCTCTGGAAACACCATATATTTT

D gene: NA
clone size: NA
J gene: TRBJ2-6
V gene: TRBV29-1
CDR3 protein: CSQEEGASFSGANVLTF
CDR3 DNA: TGCAGCCAAGAGGAGGGGGCATCCTTCTCTGGGGCCAACGTCCTGACTTTC

D gene: TRBD1
clone size: NA
J gene: TRBJ1-2
V gene: TRBV29-1
CDR3 protein: CSVVTGDYGYTF
CDR3 DNA: TGCAGCGTAGTGACAGGGGACTATGGCTACACCTTC

D gene: NA
clone size: many
J gene: TRBJ1-2
V gene: TRBV6-1
CDR3 protein: CATLRGVYGYTF
CDR3 DNA: TGTGCCACTTTAAGGGGTGTATATGGCTACACCTTC

D gene: TRBD2
clone size: NA
J gene: TRBJ2-5
V gene: TRBV6-5
CDR3 protein: CASSNSGRARETQYF
CDR3 DNA: TGTGCCAGCAGCAATAGCGGGAGGGCCCGGGAGACCCAGTACTTC

D gene: NA
clone size: NA
J gene: TRBJ1-5
V gene: TRBV7-9
CDR3 protein: CAILKTGNQPQHF
CDR3 DNA: TGTGCCATCCTTAAAACAGGCAATCAGCCCCAGCATTTT

D gene: TRBD2
clone size: NA
J gene: TRBJ2-5
V gene: TRBV5-1
CDR3 protein: CASSFLLAGGWETQYF
CDR3 DNA: TGCGCCAGCAGCTTCCTCCTAGCGGGAGGTTGGGAGACCCAGTACTTC